These T cell receptor beta chains were read from a single sample in a study of blood T cells in healthy people across ages. TCRdb ran MiXCR on the 5' RACE reads and lists one entry per CDR3 protein. This sample has about 1.8 million distinct CDR3 sequences, with about 49% found just once. Sequences were obtained from blood. The receptors shown here come from a woman aged 40 to 50 in good health. CDR3s include the opening cysteine and the closing phenylalanine or tryptophan. D genes are given only for firm matches. Not every row has a clone size; where given, it reads once, few, many or a size class.

D gene | clone size | J gene | V gene | CDR3 DNA | CDR3 protein
NA | NA | TRBJ2-5 | TRBV5-1 | TGCGCCAGCAGCCCAAGGGAAGGGGAGATCCAGTACTTC | CASSPREGEIQYF
TRBD1 | NA | TRBJ2-6 | TRBV7-8 | TGTGCCAGCAGCTTAGTTCCGGGACAGGGGAGTAAGGCTGGGGCCAACGTCCTGACTTTC | CASSLVPGQGSKAGANVLTF
TRBD1 | few | TRBJ2-1 | TRBV20-1 | TGCAGTGCTACGTTACGGGACAGGTCAACCTACAATGAGCAGTTCTTC | CSATLRDRSTYNEQFF
NA | NA | TRBJ1-1 | TRBV27 | TGTGCCAGCAGTTTCATTGACAGGATCAACACTGAAGCTTTCTTT | CASSFIDRINTEAFF
NA | NA | TRBJ2-7 | TRBV27 | TGTGCCAGCACCTCCGCCTACGAGCAGTACTTC | CASTSAYEQYF
TRBD2 | few | TRBJ2-4 | TRBV2 | TGTGCCTCAAGAACGTGGGGACTATCCAAAAACATTCAGTACTTC | CASRTWGLSKNIQYF
NA | NA | TRBJ2-1 | TRBV5-4 | TGTGCCAGCAGCCCCGGTCGGGGGGCGATAAGCAATGAGCAGTTCTTC | CASSPGRGAISNEQFF
TRBD2 | few | TRBJ2-1 | TRBV7-2 | TGTGCCAGCAGCTTAGCAGACTTAGCGGGCTACAATGAGCAGTTCTTC | CASSLADLAGYNEQFF
NA | NA | TRBJ1-4 | TRBV4-1 | TGCGCCAGCAGAACTGACCCGGGCTCCCTTCAGGGAAAACTGTTTTTT | CASRTDPGSLQGKLFF
NA | few | TRBJ2-7 | TRBV29-1 | TGCAGCGTTGATCCGGAAACGGGAGAGCAGTACTTC | CSVDPETGEQYF
TRBD2 | few | TRBJ2-1 | TRBV5-8 | TGTGCCAGCAGCTCTGGGACTAGCGGGTGGAATGAGCAGTTCTTC | CASSSGTSGWNEQFF
NA | NA | TRBJ2-6 | TRBV9 | TGTGCCAGCAGCGTAGGAGCCCCCTCTGGGGCCAACGTCCTGACTTTC | CASSVGAPSGANVLTF
TRBD1 | NA | TRBJ1-2 | TRBV20-1 | TGCAGTGCTAGTCCCGGGACAGGGGAGATTGGCTACACCTTC | CSASPGTGEIGYTF
TRBD2 | NA | TRBJ2-7 | TRBV6-5 | TGTGCCAGCAGTTACATTAGCGGGGGCTGGAGCTCCTACAACGAGCAGTACTTC | CASSYISGGWSSYNEQYF
TRBD2 | NA | TRBJ2-5 | TRBV4-1 | TGCGCCAGCAGCCAAGTAGCCACCAGCGGGGGGGTTTACAATGAGCAGTACTTC | CASSQVATSGGVYNEQYF
NA | NA | TRBJ1-2 | TRBV4-2 | TGTGCCAGCAGCCAAGATATTACAACCCTTAACTATGGCTACACCTTC | CASSQDITTLNYGYTF
TRBD1 | NA | TRBJ1-1 | TRBV27 | TGTGCCAGCAGTTTATATGGGGGAGGGACAGGGGGTGAAGCTTTCTTT | CASSLYGGGTGGEAFF
TRBD1 | NA | TRBJ1-6 | TRBV6-2/TRBV6-3 | TGTGCCAGCAGTGCCGGACAGGGCAGCACCTATAATTCACCCCTCCACTTT | CASSAGQGSTYNSPLHF
NA | NA | TRBJ2-5 | TRBV6-1 | TGTGCCAGCAGTGATCTCGGGACTCCCGAGGGGGAGACCCAGTACTTC | CASSDLGTPEGETQYF
NA | few | TRBJ2-7 | TRBV7-6 | TGTGCCAGCAGCTTAGCAGTAGCCTACAACGAGCAGTACTTC | CASSLAVAYNEQYF
NA | NA | TRBJ1-6 | TRBV4-1 | TGCGCCAGCAGCCAAGAGCGGGGGATAGGGCGCTCCTATAATTCACCCCTCCACTTT | CASSQERGIGRSYNSPLHF